These 29 T cell receptor beta chains came from one sample sequenced in a study of T cells in tuberculosis. The time point: new active TB diagnosis, blood taken before or within 7 days of starting treatment. Sequencing was performed with immunoSEQ multiplex PCR; in TCRdb, only in-frame clones are kept and a portion is missing. The sample has some 31,000 clones, roughly 83% seen once. The sequenced sample was PBMCs, obtained at tuberculosis diagnosis. The receptor set was obtained from an adult with tuberculosis.

This sequence joins TRBV27 and TRBJ2-5; 8 nucleotides agree with TRBD1. The CDR3 has 16 residues. Germline values: CDR1 MNHEY, CDR2 SMNVEV (reference sequence). Trimming removed 6 bases from V and 4 bases from J; junction bases left unmatched: 13. The CDR3 is CASSQVRTGWGETQYF. CDR3 bases: TGTGCCAGCAGCCAAGTTCGGACAGGGTGGGGAGAGACCCAGTACTTC.

This clone has only one observation. This CDR3 reads CASSLLALNSYEQYF. The CDR3 region has the DNA TGTGCCAGCAGTTTACTAGCCCTTAACTCCTACGAGCAGTACTTC. The V and J genes are TRBV28 and TRBJ2-7, with a tentative D call TRBD2 (5 bases). The CDR3 has 15 residues. V dropped 2 bases and J dropped 0 bases, with 11 bases sitting between them. The V gene's germline CDR1 is MDHEN and CDR2 SYDVKM.

The chain employs TRBV4-1 and TRBJ2-7; a possible D gene is TRBD2 (5 bases). The V end lost 1 base, the J end lost 0 bases, and 10 bases lay between the germline ends. Looked up from germline, CDR1 is MGHRA and CDR2 is YSYEKL. The CDR3 extends over 15 amino acids. Here the CDR3 reads CASSQAGSSSYEQYF. The DNA of the CDR3 is TGCGCCAGCAGCCAAGCGGGGTCCAGCTCCTACGAGCAGTACTTC.

The chain links TRBV14 to TRBJ2-3; a possible D gene is TRBD2 (7 bases). Trimming removed 4 bases from V and 6 bases from J, with 14 bases in between. CDR1 is SGHDN, CDR2 FVKESK, per germline. This CDR3 has 14 amino acids. CDR3 amino acids: CASSPIRGGDTQYF. CDR3 bases: TGTGCCAGCAGCCCCATAAGGGGGGGGGATACGCAGTATTTT.

The chain combines TRBV14 with TRBJ1-2; tentatively, D is TRBD1 (5 bases). V lost 1 base and J lost 8, with 26 bases in between. Germline CDR1 and CDR2: SGHDN and FVKESK. This CDR3 has 18 residues. The CDR3, as DNA: TGTGCCAGCAGCCAAGTTCGACCAATTAACCCAGGAGGGGAGGGCTACACCTTC. It translates to CASSQVRPINPGGEGYTF.

The V and J genes are TRBV6-6 and TRBJ1-1, with a possible D match to TRBD1 (5 bases). The V end was cut by 6 bases, the J end by 1 base, with 9 bases between. The germline gives CDR1 MNHNY, CDR2 SVGAGI (reference sequence). The CDR3 is made up of 13 amino acids. CDR3 residues: CASSDGQNTEAFF. The CDR3 region has the DNA TGTGCCAGCAGCGACGGACAGAACACTGAAGCTTTCTTT.

V and J are TRBV13 and TRBJ2-5; D unclear. Trimming stripped 8 bases from V and 1 base from J, with 14 bases between. CDR1 is PRHDT, CDR2 FYEKMQ, per germline (reference sequence). This CDR3 has 14 amino acids. The CDR3 DNA is TGTGCCAGCGTCCCCCGCGGCGGCCAAGAGACCCAGTACTTC. It encodes CASVPRGGQETQYF.

J is TRBJ2-3 and V is TRBV9; the D is unclear. Deletions cut 4 bases from V and 5 bases from J, with 14 bases between. CDR3 length: 14 residues. CDR1 and CDR2 from the germline V gene are SGDLS and YYNGEE. The CDR3 sequence is CASSIFPEIDTQYF. DNA of the CDR3: TGTGCCAGCAGCATTTTCCCCGAGATAGATACGCAGTATTTT.

The J gene is TRBJ2-3, the V gene TRBV5-1; 13 nucleotides line up with TRBD2. CDR1 SGHRS and CDR2 YFSETQ come from the germline V gene. CDR3 length: 16 residues. V shed 4 bases and J 3 bases; nucleotides not matched to a gene: 5. CDR3 in DNA: TGCGCCAGCAGCAGCACGGGACTAGCGGGAACAGATACGCAGTATTTT. Protein: CASSSTGLAGTDTQYF.

The chain couples TRBV18 to TRBJ2-1; 9 nucleotides align to TRBD2. CDR1 and CDR2 (germline): KGHSH, LQKENI. The CDR3 consists of 15 residues. The V segment lost 0 bases and the J segment 5 bases; nucleotides outside the gene matches: 2. The CDR3: CASSPPSSGNNEQFF. The CDR3 coding sequence is TGTGCCAGCTCACCACCCTCTAGCGGGAACAATGAGCAGTTCTTC.

This chain connects TRBV9 to TRBJ2-2; possible D gene TRBD1, 6 bases. The CDR3 length is 13 residues. CDR1 and CDR2 from the germline V gene are SGDLS and YYNGEE. V lost 1 base and J 6 bases, leaving 7 bases between the germline ends. The DNA of the CDR3 is TGTGCCAGCAGCGTAAGGACAGCCGGGGAGCTGTTTTTT. Its protein product is CASSVRTAGELFF.

This clone appeared a few times. This chain uses TRBV7-3 with TRBJ1-2; TRBD1 matches at 10 bases. The V and J ends lost 4 bases and 8 bases, in that order; junction bases with no gene match: 4. The CDR3 contains 13 residues. CDR1 is SGHTA and CDR2 is FQGTGA in the germline V gene. Here the CDR3 reads CASSWDRGRGYTF. The CDR3 DNA sequence: TGTGCCAGCAGCTGGGACAGGGGTCGCGGCTACACCTTC.

V is TRBV6-1 and J is TRBJ1-2; 8 positions agree with TRBD1. Losses at the gene ends were 8 bases for V and 4 bases for J; bases not matched to a gene: 6. The germline gives CDR1 MNHNS, CDR2 SASEGT. This CDR3 contains 13 residues. The CDR3 nucleotides are TGTGCCAGCCCAGGGGGCAGGGGCTATGGCTACACCTTC. It translates to CASPGGRGYGYTF.

The chain couples TRBV9 to TRBJ1-2; 7 nucleotides align to TRBD1. The germline CDR1 and CDR2 sequences are SGDLS and YYNGEE. V dropped 5 bases and J dropped 8; count of bases not matched to a gene: 6. The CDR3 loop spans 12 amino acids. The CDR3 spells CASRGQLGGYTF. The DNA of the CDR3 is TGTGCCAGCAGGGGACAGCTGGGGGGCTACACCTTC. The whole variable domain, remainder taken from reference TRBV9 and TRBJ1-2, is DSGVTQTPKHLITATGQRVTLRCSPRSGDLSVYWYQQSLDQGLQFLIQYYNGEERAKGNILERFSAQQFPDLHSELNLSSLELGDSALYFCASRGQLGGYTFGSGTRLTVV.

V gene TRBV9 combines with J gene TRBJ2-7, with 11 bases matching TRBD1. Germline assignment: CDR1 SGDLS and CDR2 YYNGEE. The V segment lost 4 bases and the J segment 0 bases; nucleotides outside the gene matches: 3. CDR3 length: 15 residues. The CDR3 bases are TGTGCCAGCAGCCCAGGGACAGGGGGCTCCTACGAGCAGTACTTC. It yields the protein CASSPGTGGSYEQYF. The variable domain in full, with the rest retrieved from reference TRBV9 and TRBJ2-7, is DSGVTQTPKHLITATGQRVTLRCSPRSGDLSVYWYQQSLDQGLQFLIQYYNGEERAKGNILERFSAQQFPDLHSELNLSSLELGDSALYFCASSPGTGGSYEQYFGPGTRLTVT.

The chain joins TRBV27 to TRBJ1-2; perhaps TRBD1 as D (6 bases). This CDR3 is 15 amino acids long. V was cut by 0 bases and J by 3 bases, with 11 bases left in between. Germline V gives CDR1 MNHEY, CDR2 SMNVEV (reference sequence). The CDR3 DNA sequence: TGTGCCAGCAGTTTATCCTCAGGGGCGGACTATGGCTACACCTTC. This codes for CASSLSSGADYGYTF.

The chain is built from TRBV6-5 and TRBJ2-7, with 12 bases identical to TRBD1. The J segment lost 6 bases and the V segment lost 6 bases, leaving 9 bases of the junction unmatched. The germline V gene encodes CDR1 MNHEY and CDR2 SVGAGI. The CDR3 consists of 15 residues. The CDR3 DNA reads as TGTGCCAGCAGATCTCCCGGGACAGGGGGCCTCGAGCAGTACTTC. Encoded protein: CASRSPGTGGLEQYF.

The gene calls are TRBV5-1 and TRBJ1-2; no firm D call. The germline V gene has CDR1 SGHRS and CDR2 YFSETQ. Trimming took off 5 bases at V and 4 bases at J, with 18 bases between the two ends. The CDR3 has 15 residues. The CDR3 sequence: CASRAAGGSGYGYTF. CDR3 nucleotides: TGCGCCAGCAGGGCCGCGGGAGGGAGTGGCTATGGCTACACCTTC.

The chain recombines TRBV28 with TRBJ2-7, with 11 bases identical to TRBD2. This CDR3 contains 17 residues. Germline CDR1 MDHEN, CDR2 SYDVKM. V lost 6 bases, J lost 2 bases, and 12 bases stayed unmatched. The CDR3 here is CASSPNGLAGSPYEQYF. CDR3 nucleotides: TGTGCCAGCAGCCCAAATGGACTAGCGGGTTCCCCCTACGAGCAGTACTTC.

There are a few counts of this clone. The V gene is TRBV19, the J gene TRBJ2-1, with 8 positions matching TRBD2. V lost 3 bases, J lost 7 bases, and 2 bases stayed unmatched. The CDR3 has 13 residues. CDR1 LNHDA and CDR2 SQIVND come from the germline V gene (reference sequence). This chain's CDR3 is CASSILAGNEQFF. In DNA form, the CDR3 reads TGTGCCAGTAGTATTCTAGCGGGTAATGAGCAGTTCTTC.

J is TRBJ2-2 and V is TRBV6-1; a weak D match, TRBD1 (6 bases). CDR3 size: 14 residues. Trimming took off 8 bases at V and 0 bases at J, with 10 bases between the two ends. Germline V gene data show CDR1 as MNHNS and CDR2 as SASEGT. CDR3 in amino acids: CASQDRTNTGELFF. The DNA of the CDR3 is TGTGCCAGCCAAGACAGGACGAACACCGGGGAGCTGTTTTTT.

Note on this clone: One junction end does not reproduce the germline sequence, and a read error may be involved. The rearrangement uses TRBV6-1 and TRBJ1-1; a weak D match, TRBD1 (6 bases). Germline values: CDR1 MNHNS, CDR2 SASEGT. The CDR3 consists of 12 residues. The CDR3 nucleotides are TGTGCCGGCAGCAGGGGGAACACTGAAGCTTTCTTT. As protein: CAGSRGNTEAFF.

The chain joins TRBV11-2 to TRBJ1-3, with 9 bases fitting TRBD1. Trimming removed 5 bases from V and 2 bases from J; junction bases left unmatched: 4. The CDR3 is made up of 15 amino acids. CDR1 SGHAT and CDR2 FQNNGV come from the germline V gene. The CDR3 region is CASSPGTGTGNTIYF. The CDR3 DNA follows: TGTGCCAGCAGCCCAGGGACAGGGACTGGAAACACCATATATTTT.

This clone was detected only once. The chain employs TRBV5-1 and TRBJ2-7; TRBD1 aligns across 7 bases. The V segment lost 2 bases and the J segment 5 bases; nucleotides outside the gene matches: 7. Per the germline V gene, CDR1 is SGHRS and CDR2 is YFSETQ. This CDR3 has 14 residues. The CDR3 nucleotides are TGCGCCAGCAGCTTACAGGGGATCGCCGACGAGCAGTACTTC. The encoded protein is CASSLQGIADEQYF. Supplemented by reference TRBV5-1 and TRBJ2-7, the full variable domain reads KAGVTQTPRYLIKTRGQQVTLSCSPISGHRSVSWYQQTPGQGLQFLFEYFSETQRNKGNFPGRFSGRQFSNSRSEMNVSTLELGDSALYLCASSLQGIADEQYFGPGTRLTVT.

The rearrangement joins TRBV10-2 to TRBJ2-5, with 12 nucleotides matching TRBD2. Germline V gene data show CDR1 as WSHSY and CDR2 as SAAADI. The length of the CDR3 is 16 residues. J was trimmed by 0 bases and V by 8 bases; bases with no gene match: 7. CDR3 in DNA: TGCGCCAGCCGACTAGCGGGAGCGGGGTACCAAGAGACCCAGTACTTC. Translated, it gives CASRLAGAGYQETQYF.

V is TRBV19 and J is TRBJ1-5; D is uncertain. The CDR3 has 15 residues. V lost 0 bases to trimming and J lost 9 bases, with 15 bases between them. CDR1 LNHDA and CDR2 SQIVND come from the germline V gene (reference sequence). CDR3 sequence (DNA): TGTGCCAGTAGTATAGAAATCTCGGGGTCAGCGCCCCAGCATTTT. Protein product: CASSIEISGSAPQHF.

The genes are TRBV15 and TRBJ2-7; 11 nucleotides agree with TRBD1. The CDR3 runs 16 residues. Germline V gives CDR1 LNHNV, CDR2 YYDKDF (reference sequence). V dropped 3 bases and J dropped 3; count of bases not matched to a gene: 7. CDR3 sequence: CATSRNRDRGDYEQYF. CDR3 nucleotide sequence: TGTGCCACCAGCAGGAACCGGGACAGGGGGGACTACGAGCAGTACTTC.

The chain is built from TRBV19 and TRBJ2-7; D is perhaps TRBD2 (5 bases). The CDR3 consists of 15 residues. In germline, CDR1 is LNHDA, CDR2 SQIVND (reference sequence). V was pared by 6 bases and J by 3 bases, with 18 bases between. The CDR3: CASSVTGIQDYEQYF. The CDR3 nucleotides read TGTGCCAGTAGCGTTACCGGGATACAAGACTACGAGCAGTACTTC.

The chain has TRBV27 and TRBJ2-7, with 11 bases identical to TRBD2. The germline V gene has CDR1 MNHEY and CDR2 SMNVEV (reference sequence). V gave up 6 bases and J gave up 5 bases; unmatched junction bases: 9. The CDR3 has 15 residues. CDR3 nucleotide sequence: TGTGCCAGCAGATCCGTTATAGCGGGAGGGGACGAGCAGTACTTC. Translating it yields CASRSVIAGGDEQYF.